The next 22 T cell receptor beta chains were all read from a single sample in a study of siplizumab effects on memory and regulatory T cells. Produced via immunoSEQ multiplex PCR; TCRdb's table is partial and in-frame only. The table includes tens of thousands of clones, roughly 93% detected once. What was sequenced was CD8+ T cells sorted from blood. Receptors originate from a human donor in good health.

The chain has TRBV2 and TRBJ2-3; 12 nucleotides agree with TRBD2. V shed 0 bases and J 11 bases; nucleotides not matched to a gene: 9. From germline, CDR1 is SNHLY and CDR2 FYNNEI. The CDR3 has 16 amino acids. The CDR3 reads CASSEAPRLAGVQQYF. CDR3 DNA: TGTGCCAGCAGTGAAGCGCCAAGACTAGCGGGAGTTCAGCAGTATTTT.

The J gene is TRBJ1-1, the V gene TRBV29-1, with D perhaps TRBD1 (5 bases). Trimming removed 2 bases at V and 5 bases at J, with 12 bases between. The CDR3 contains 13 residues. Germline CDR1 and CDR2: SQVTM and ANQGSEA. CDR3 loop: CSVEWGEGTEAFF. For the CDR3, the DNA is TGCAGCGTTGAATGGGGCGAGGGGACTGAAGCTTTCTTT. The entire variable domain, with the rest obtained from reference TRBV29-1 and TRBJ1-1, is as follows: SAVISQKPSRDICQRGTSLTIQCQVDSQVTMMFWYRQQPGQSLTLIATANQGSEATYESGFVIDKFPISRPNLTFSTLTVSNMSPEDSSIYLCSVEWGEGTEAFFGQGTRLTVV.

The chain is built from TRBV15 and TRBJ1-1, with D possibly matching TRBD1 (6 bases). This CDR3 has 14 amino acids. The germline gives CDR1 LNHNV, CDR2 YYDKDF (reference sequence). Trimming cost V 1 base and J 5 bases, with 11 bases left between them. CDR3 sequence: CATSRVGAGTEAFF. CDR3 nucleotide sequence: TGTGCCACCAGCAGAGTGGGGGCAGGGACTGAAGCTTTCTTT.

The CDR3 bases are TGCGCCAGCAGCCAAGATAGAGGGGGGCCCAATCAGCCCCAGCATTTT. This encodes CASSQDRGGPNQPQHF. The V and J genes are TRBV4-1 and TRBJ1-5; tentatively, D is TRBD1 (6 bases). The V end was cut by 0 bases, the J end by 3 bases, with 12 bases between. This CDR3 has 16 amino acids. CDR1 MGHRA and CDR2 YSYEKL come from the germline V gene.

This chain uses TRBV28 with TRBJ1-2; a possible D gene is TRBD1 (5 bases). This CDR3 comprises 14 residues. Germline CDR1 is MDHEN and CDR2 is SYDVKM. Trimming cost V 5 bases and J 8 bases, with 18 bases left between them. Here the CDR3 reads CASSHPSGGGGYTF. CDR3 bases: TGTGCCAGCAGTCATCCCTCGGGGGGAGGCGGCTACACCTTC.

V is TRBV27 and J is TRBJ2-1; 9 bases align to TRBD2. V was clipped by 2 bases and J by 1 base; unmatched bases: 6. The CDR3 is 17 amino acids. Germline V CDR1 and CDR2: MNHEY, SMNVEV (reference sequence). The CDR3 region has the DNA TGTGCCAGCAGTTTAGGTAGCGGGAGTTGGTCCTACAATGAGCAGTTCTTC. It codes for CASSLGSGSWSYNEQFF.

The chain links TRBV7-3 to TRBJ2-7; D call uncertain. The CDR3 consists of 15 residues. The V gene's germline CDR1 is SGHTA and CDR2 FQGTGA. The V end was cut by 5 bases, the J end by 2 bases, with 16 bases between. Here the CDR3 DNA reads TGTGCCAGCAGCCCTCATCGGAGATTGACCTACGAGCAGTACTTC. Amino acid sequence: CASSPHRRLTYEQYF.

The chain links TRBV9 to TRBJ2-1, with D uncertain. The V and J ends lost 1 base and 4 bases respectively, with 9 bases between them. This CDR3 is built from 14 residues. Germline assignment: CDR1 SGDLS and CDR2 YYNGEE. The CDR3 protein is CASSVTSAYNEQFF. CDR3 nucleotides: TGTGCCAGCAGCGTAACCTCGGCATACAATGAGCAGTTCTTC.

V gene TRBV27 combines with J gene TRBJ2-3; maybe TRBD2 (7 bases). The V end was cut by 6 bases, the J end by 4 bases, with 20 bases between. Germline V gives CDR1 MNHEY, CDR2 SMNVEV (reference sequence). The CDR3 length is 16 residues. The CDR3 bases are TGTGCCAGCAGACTTGGGGGCGGGAGTATCTCAGATACGCAGTATTTT. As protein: CASRLGGGSISDTQYF.

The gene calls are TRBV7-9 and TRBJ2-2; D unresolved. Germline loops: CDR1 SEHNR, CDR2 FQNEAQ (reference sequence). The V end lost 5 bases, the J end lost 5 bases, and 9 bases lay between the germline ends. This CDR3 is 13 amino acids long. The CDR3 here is CASSPGGTGELFF. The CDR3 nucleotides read TGTGCCAGCAGCCCCGGTGGGACCGGGGAGCTGTTTTTT.

The CDR3 loop is CASKGLAGVSVGLNEQFF. As DNA, the CDR3 is TGTGCCTCGAAGGGGCTAGCGGGAGTCTCAGTAGGTTTAAATGAGCAGTTCTTC. The rearrangement links TRBV30 to TRBJ2-1, with 10 nucleotides matching TRBD2. The CDR3 runs to 18 residues. J was trimmed by 7 bases and V by 7 bases; bases with no gene match: 22. Germline V CDR1 and CDR2: GTSNPN, SVGIG (reference sequence).

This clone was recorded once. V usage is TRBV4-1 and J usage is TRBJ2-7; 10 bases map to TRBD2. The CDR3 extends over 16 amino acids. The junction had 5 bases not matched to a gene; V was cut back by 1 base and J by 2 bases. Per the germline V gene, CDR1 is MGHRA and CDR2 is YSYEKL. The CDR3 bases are TGCGCCAGCAGCCAAGTGGCACTAGCGGGACCCTACGAGCAGTACTTC. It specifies CASSQVALAGPYEQYF.

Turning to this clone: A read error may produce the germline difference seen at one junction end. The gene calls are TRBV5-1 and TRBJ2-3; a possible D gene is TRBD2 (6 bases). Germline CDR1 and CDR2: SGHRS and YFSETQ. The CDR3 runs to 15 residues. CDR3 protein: CANSPTSGSTDTQYF. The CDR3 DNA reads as TGCGCCAACAGCCCGACAAGCGGGAGCACAGATACGCAGTATTTT.

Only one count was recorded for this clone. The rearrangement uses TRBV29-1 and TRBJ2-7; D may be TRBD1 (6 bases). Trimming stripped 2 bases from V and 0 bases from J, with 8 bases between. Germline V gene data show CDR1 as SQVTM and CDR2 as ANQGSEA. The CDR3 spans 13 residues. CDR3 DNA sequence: TGCAGCGTTGAACGGGACAACTCCTACGAGCAGTACTTC. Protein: CSVERDNSYEQYF.

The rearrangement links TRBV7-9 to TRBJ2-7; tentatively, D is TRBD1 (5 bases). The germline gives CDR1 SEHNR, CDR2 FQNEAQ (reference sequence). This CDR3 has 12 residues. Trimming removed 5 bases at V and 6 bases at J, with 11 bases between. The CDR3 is CASSPTETEQYF. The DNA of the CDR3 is TGTGCCAGCAGCCCGACAGAAACCGAGCAGTACTTC.

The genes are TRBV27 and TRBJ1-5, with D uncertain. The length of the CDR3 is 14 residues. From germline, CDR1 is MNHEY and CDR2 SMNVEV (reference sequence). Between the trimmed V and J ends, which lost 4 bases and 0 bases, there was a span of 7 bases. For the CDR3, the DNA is TGTGCCAGCAGTTCCTTGAATAGCAATCAGCCCCAGCATTTT. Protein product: CASSSLNSNQPQHF.

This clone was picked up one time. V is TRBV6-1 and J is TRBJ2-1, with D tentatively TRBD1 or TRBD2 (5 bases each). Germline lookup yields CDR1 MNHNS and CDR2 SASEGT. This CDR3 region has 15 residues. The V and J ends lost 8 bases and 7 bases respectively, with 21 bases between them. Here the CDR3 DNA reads TGTGCCAGCGGGGGTACAGTGGGCTTCAGGAATGAGCAGTTCTTC. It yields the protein CASGGTVGFRNEQFF.

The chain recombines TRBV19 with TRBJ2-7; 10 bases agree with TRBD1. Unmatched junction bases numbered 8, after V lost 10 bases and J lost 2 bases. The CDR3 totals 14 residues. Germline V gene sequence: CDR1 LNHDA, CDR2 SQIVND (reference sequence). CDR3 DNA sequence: TGTGCCACCGCTTCGACAGGGGGCCCCTACGAGCAGTACTTC. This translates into CATASTGGPYEQYF. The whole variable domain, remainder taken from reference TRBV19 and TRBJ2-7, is DGGITQSPKYLFRKEGQNVTLSCEQNLNHDAMYWYRQDPGQGLRLIYYSQIVNDFQKGDIAEGYSVSREKKESFPLTVTSAQKNPTAFYLCATASTGGPYEQYFGPGTRLTVT.

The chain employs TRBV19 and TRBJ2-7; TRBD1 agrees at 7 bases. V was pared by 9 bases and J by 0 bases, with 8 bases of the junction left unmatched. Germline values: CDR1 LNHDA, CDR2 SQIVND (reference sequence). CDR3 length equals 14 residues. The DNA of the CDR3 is TGTGCCAGCAAAATAGGGGACAGCTCCTACGAGCAGTACTTC. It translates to CASKIGDSSYEQYF.

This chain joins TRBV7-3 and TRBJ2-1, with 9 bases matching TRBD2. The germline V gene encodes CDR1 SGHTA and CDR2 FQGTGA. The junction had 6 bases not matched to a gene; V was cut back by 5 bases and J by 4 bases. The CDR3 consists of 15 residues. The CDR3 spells CASSLRLAAYNEQFF. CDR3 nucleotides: TGTGCCAGCAGCCTCCGACTAGCGGCATACAATGAGCAGTTCTTC.

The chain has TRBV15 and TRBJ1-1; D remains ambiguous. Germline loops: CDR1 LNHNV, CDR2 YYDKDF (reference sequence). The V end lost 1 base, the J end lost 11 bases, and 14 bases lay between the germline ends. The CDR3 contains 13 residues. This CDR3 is CATSRVPPKEAFF. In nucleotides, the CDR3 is TGTGCCACCAGCAGAGTCCCCCCGAAGGAGGCTTTCTTT.

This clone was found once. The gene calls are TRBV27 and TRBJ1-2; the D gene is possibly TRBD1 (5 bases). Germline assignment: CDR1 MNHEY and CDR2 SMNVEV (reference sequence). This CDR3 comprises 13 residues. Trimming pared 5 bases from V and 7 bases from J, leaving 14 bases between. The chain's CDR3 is CASSVNRGSGYTF. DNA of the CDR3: TGTGCCAGCAGTGTCAACCGGGGGAGTGGCTACACCTTC.